This T cell receptor beta chain was documented in a study of blood T cells in healthy people across ages. Trimming stripped 0 bases from V and 4 bases from J, with 6 bases between. The CDR3 sequence is 13 residues long. The germline gives CDR1 SNHLY, CDR2 FYNNEI. RNA extraction gave at least 6 micrograms of total RNA per sample. Through a sample-barcoded 5' primer and a J-beta primer mix, a second PCR was run for roughly 7 to 11 cycles. TCRdb redid the calling of the 5' RACE reads with MiXCR, one entry per CDR3 protein. The table lists hundreds of thousands of distinct CDR3 sequences, nearly 60% of them singletons.

Sequencing was performed on blood. The source is a man between 25 and 39 years old in good health. This rearrangement joins TRBV2 to TRBJ1-2; the D is unclear. The CDR3 here is CASSEATFYGYTF. CDR3 bases: TGTGCCAGCAGTGAAGCGACATTCTATGGCTACACCTTC.